These 17 T cell receptor beta chains were all obtained from the same sample, sequenced in a study of blood T cell repertoires in COVID-19. Assay used: immunoSEQ multiplex PCR; TCRdb lists only in-frame clones, some missing. The repertoire consists of almost 400,000 clones, with about 87% occurring once and the leading ten covering 2.3%. The specimen sequenced was peripheral blood. The receptors come from a woman in her fifties or sixties with COVID-19, enrolled during active disease.

The chain has TRBV4-1 and TRBJ1-4; D is undetermined. The CDR3 loop spans 13 amino acids. V was clipped by 8 bases and J by 7 bases, with 14 bases between them. Germline CDR1 and CDR2: MGHRA and YSYEKL. This CDR3 is CASAAVRGEKLFF. The CDR3 DNA follows: TGCGCCAGCGCCGCAGTTCGTGGTGAAAAACTGTTTTTT.

The chain combines TRBV5-1 with TRBJ2-3, with D possibly being TRBD2 (5 bases). The CDR3 has 15 residues. The V and J ends lost 3 bases and 0 bases respectively, with 11 bases between them. Germline V gene lookup returns CDR1 SGHRS and CDR2 YFSETQ. The CDR3 sequence is CASSWPTGSTDTQYF. The CDR3 coding sequence is TGCGCCAGCAGCTGGCCCACGGGGAGCACAGATACGCAGTATTTT.

The J gene is TRBJ1-5, the V gene TRBV2; TRBD1 is a possible D gene (6 bases). The CDR3 is 13 residues long. Germline V CDR1 and CDR2: SNHLY, FYNNEI. V lost 6 bases and J lost 6, with 12 bases in between. The CDR3, as DNA: TGTGCCAGCAGGGCAGGGGTGAGTCAGCCCCAGCATTTT. The encoded protein is CASRAGVSQPQHF.

The V and J genes are TRBV7-2 and TRBJ2-5; the match to TRBD2 covers 16 bases. With V trimmed by 5 bases and J by 5 bases, 8 bases remained unmatched. Germline CDR1 reads SGHTA; CDR2 reads FQGNSA. This CDR3 spans 17 amino acids. The CDR3 sequence is CASSPSGLAGGLETQYF. The CDR3 coding sequence is TGTGCCAGCAGCCCTTCGGGACTAGCGGGGGGGCTTGAGACCCAGTACTTC. Based on the CDR3 plus reference TRBV7-2 and TRBJ2-5, the full variable domain is GAGVSQSPSNKVTEKGKDVELRCDPISGHTALYWYRQSLGQGLEFLIYFQGNSAPDKSGLPSDRFSAERTGGSVSTLTIQRTQQEDSAVYLCASSPSGLAGGLETQYFGPGTRLLVL.

This clone was recorded at least ten times. The rearrangement uses TRBV7-3 and TRBJ1-3, with D tentatively TRBD1 (5 bases). The CDR3 length is 14 residues. Germline V CDR1 and CDR2: SGHTA, FQGTGA. The V end was cut by 3 bases, the J end by 8 bases, with 14 bases between. The chain's CDR3 is CASSLTVTCYTIYF. CDR3 DNA: TGTGCCAGCAGCTTGACAGTTACCTGTTACACCATATATTTT.

The genes are TRBV7-6 and TRBJ2-2; 11 bases are a match to TRBD1. CDR1 SGHVS and CDR2 FNYEAQ come from the germline V gene. The CDR3 has 16 amino acids. Germline trimming cut 4 bases from V and 7 bases from J; bases unmatched to any gene: 8. DNA of the CDR3: TGTGCCAGCAGCTATATGGACAGGGGGCTTCACGGGGAGCTGTTTTTT. This gives the protein CASSYMDRGLHGELFF.

The genes are TRBV5-4 and TRBJ2-2, with TRBD1 identical over 10 bases. Germline V gene sequence: CDR1 SGHNT, CDR2 YYREEE (reference sequence). V dropped 0 bases and J dropped 8; count of bases not matched to a gene: 10. There are 17 residues in the CDR3. The CDR3 coding sequence is TGTGCCAGCAGCTTGGAGCCGTCGGGACAGGGGAGAGGGGAGCTGTTTTTT. This encodes CASSLEPSGQGRGELFF.

V gene TRBV28 combines with J gene TRBJ1-1; 10 bases fit TRBD1. The germline V gene has CDR1 MDHEN and CDR2 SYDVKM. The CDR3 loop spans 16 amino acids. After removal of 4 bases from V and 0 bases from J, the junction contained 5 bases not matched to a gene. CDR3 amino acids: CASSSPGQGLNTEAFF. The CDR3 DNA sequence: TGTGCCAGCAGTTCGCCGGGACAGGGGTTGAACACTGAAGCTTTCTTT.

The gene calls are TRBV6-6 and TRBJ1-2; TRBD1 agrees at 7 bases. Trimming at V came to 4 bases and at J to 6 bases, leaving 5 bases not matched to a gene. The germline V gene has CDR1 MNHNY and CDR2 SVGAGI (reference sequence). The CDR3 spans 13 residues. This CDR3 reads CASSFSTGNGYTF. In nucleotides, the CDR3 is TGTGCCAGCAGTTTTTCGACAGGGAATGGCTACACCTTC.

The chain combines TRBV3-1 (or the pseudogene TRBV3-2) with TRBJ1-4; maybe TRBD1 (6 bases). The CDR3 covers 15 residues. The V and J ends lost 4 bases and 8 bases respectively, with 17 bases between them. CDR1 and CDR2 (germline): LGHDT, YNNKEL (reference sequence). The CDR3 DNA follows: TGTGCCAGCAGCCCGCGTTTTGGGGGCGAGGAAAAACTGTTTTTT. This encodes CASSPRFGGEEKLFF.

This chain joins TRBV27 and TRBJ2-1, with 10 bases fitting TRBD1. CDR1 MNHEY and CDR2 SMNVEV come from the germline V gene (reference sequence). V was clipped by 5 bases and J by 2 bases; unmatched bases: 0. The CDR3 covers 14 residues. This chain's CDR3 is CASSDRGPYNEQFF. CDR3 bases: TGTGCCAGCAGTGACAGGGGGCCCTACAATGAGCAGTTCTTC.

The DNA for the CDR3 is TGTGCCAGCAGCCAGACAGGGCTCACTGAAGCTTTCTTT. Protein sequence: CASSQTGLTEAFF. The chain recombines TRBV11-3 with TRBJ1-1; 7 bases line up with TRBD1. The CDR3 has 13 amino acids. The ends lost 5 bases at V and 4 bases at J; junction bases unmatched: 4. CDR1 SGHNT and CDR2 YENEEA come from the germline V gene.

The chain recombines TRBV7-2 with TRBJ2-1; 10 positions match TRBD2. Trimming at V came to 8 bases and at J to 4 bases, leaving 11 bases not matched to a gene. This CDR3 is built from 16 residues. Germline loops: CDR1 SGHTA, CDR2 FQGNSA. This CDR3 is CASHASGGPQYNEQFF. In DNA form, the CDR3 reads TGTGCCAGCCATGCTAGCGGGGGCCCGCAGTACAATGAGCAGTTCTTC.

J is TRBJ1-3 and V is TRBV19, with 9 positions matching TRBD1. The V gene end was trimmed by 2 bases and the J gene end by 2 bases; junction bases not matched to a gene: 1. The CDR3 sequence is 15 residues long. Germline V CDR1 and CDR2: LNHDA, SQIVND (reference sequence). The chain's CDR3 is CASSIRTGAGNTIYF. Written as DNA, the CDR3 is TGTGCCAGTAGTATAAGGACAGGGGCTGGAAACACCATATATTTT.

The genes are TRBV4-1 and TRBJ1-1; D possibly corresponds to TRBD1 (6 bases). Germline values: CDR1 MGHRA, CDR2 YSYEKL. The CDR3 runs to 13 residues. V gave up 0 bases and J gave up 10 bases, with 12 bases separating them. CDR3 loop: CASSQEKQGGAFF. In DNA form, the CDR3 reads TGCGCCAGCAGCCAAGAAAAACAGGGTGGAGCTTTCTTT.

V is TRBV6-6 and J is TRBJ1-1, with D perhaps TRBD1 (5 bases). This CDR3 has 15 amino acids. CDR1 and CDR2 (germline): MNHNY, SVGAGI (reference sequence). V shed 5 bases and J shed 1 base, with 14 bases lying between them. In DNA form, the CDR3 reads TGTGCCAGCAGTCCCTCCGGGGGTGGGAACACTGAAGCTTTCTTT. Protein product: CASSPSGGGNTEAFF.

This clone was observed a single time. This chain links TRBV5-1 with TRBJ1-2; maybe TRBD1 (6 bases). From germline, CDR1 is SGHRS and CDR2 YFSETQ. Trimming cost V 4 bases and J 4 bases, with 20 bases left between them. The CDR3 covers 16 residues. The chain's CDR3 is CASSQNLGQTGYGYTF. Written as DNA, the CDR3 is TGCGCCAGCAGCCAGAATTTAGGACAGACTGGCTATGGCTACACCTTC.